These 10 T cell receptor beta chains were all obtained from the same sample, sequenced in a study of cytomegalovirus exposure and HLA in healthy donors. Primers included in the PCR were 60 Vbeta and 13 Jbeta primers. TCRdb's table, derived via immunoSEQ multiplex PCR, lists solely in-frame clones and lacks some. The sample has some 150,000 clones, roughly 80% seen once. Sequencing was performed on PBMCs. These receptor sequences come from a man aged 35 to 55 in good health and CMV-seropositive.

The rearrangement uses TRBV28 and TRBJ1-2, with TRBD1 as a possible D gene (5 bases). V was shortened by 2 bases and J by 8 bases, with 21 bases between the two germline ends. CDR1 and CDR2 from the germline V gene are MDHEN and SYDVKM. CDR3 length: 16 amino acids. The DNA of the CDR3 is TGTGCCAGCAGTTTAGGGTCAGGGCGGAACTTATGGGGCTACACCTTC. Protein: CASSLGSGRNLWGYTF.

This clone has more than one count but fewer than ten. The rearrangement links TRBV5-6 to TRBJ2-7, with D possibly matching TRBD2 (6 bases). CDR1 is SGHDT, CDR2 YYEEEE, per germline. V was shortened by 7 bases and J by 4 bases, with 6 bases between the two germline ends. The CDR3 is made up of 10 amino acids. The CDR3, as DNA: TGTGCCAGCGGACTATACGAGCAGTACTTC. Translating gives CASGLYEQYF.

This rearrangement joins TRBV4-3 to TRBJ1-1; D remains unclear. The length of the CDR3 is 14 residues. V was clipped by 1 base and J by 0 bases, with 6 bases between them. CDR1 and CDR2 from the germline V gene are LGHNA and YSLEER. The CDR3 region has the DNA TGCGCCAGCAGCCAAGGCCTAGTGAACACTGAAGCTTTCTTT. Amino acid sequence: CASSQGLVNTEAFF.

Details on this clone: The same CDR3 can be traced to other DNA sequences in this sample. The rearrangement uses TRBV5-4 and TRBJ2-1, with unresolved D. CDR1 and CDR2 (germline): SGHNT, YYREEE (reference sequence). With 0 bases removed from V and 6 bases from J, the gap between germline ends came to 4 bases. This CDR3 is 12 amino acids long. CDR3 sequence (DNA): TGTGCCAGCAGCTTGGATCGCAATGAGCAGTTCTTC. Its protein product is CASSLDRNEQFF.

This sequence joins TRBV15 and TRBJ2-7, with 7 bases that match TRBD1. Germline V gives CDR1 LNHNV, CDR2 YYDKDF (reference sequence). CDR3 size: 15 residues. V lost 0 bases to trimming and J lost 5 bases; unmatched junction nucleotides: 7. DNA of the CDR3: TGTGCCACCAGCAGAGATCCAGGGGGAGTCAACGAGCAGTACTTC. Its protein product is CATSRDPGGVNEQYF.

Details on this clone: The sample contains more than one DNA sequence encoding this CDR3. The genes are TRBV21-1 and TRBJ2-7; the table's D call, TRBD1, has no DNA check behind it. TRBV21-1 is marked as a pseudogene. The CDR3 contains 17 residues. The CDR3 nucleotides are TGTGCCAGCAGCAAAGCCCGGGACAGGGATTTAGTCCACGAGCAGTACTTC. As protein: CASSKARDRDLVHEQYF.

The rearrangement links TRBV5-6 to TRBJ1-2; D is undetermined. Germline CDR1 SGHDT, CDR2 YYEEEE. Trimming took off 1 base at V and 5 bases at J, with 15 bases between the two ends. This CDR3 spans 15 amino acids. The CDR3 DNA follows: TGTGCCAGCAGCTTGTTTCGAGTACTAGAATATGGCTACACCTTC. The encoded protein is CASSLFRVLEYGYTF.

A few counts support this clone. This chain joins TRBV5-6 and TRBJ1-2, with a weak D call TRBD1 (6 bases). The CDR3 sequence is 12 residues long. Trimming took off 2 bases at V and 7 bases at J, with 9 bases between the two ends. The germline V gene encodes CDR1 SGHDT and CDR2 YYEEEE. In DNA, the CDR3 is TGTGCCAGCAGCTTCACAGGGCTTGGCTACACCTTC. It codes for CASSFTGLGYTF.

CDR3 loop: CASSLGDITLGDEQFF. As DNA, the CDR3 is TGTGCCAGCAGTTTGGGGGACATAACCCTTGGGGATGAGCAGTTCTTC. The chain uses TRBV27 and TRBJ2-1, with a possible D match to TRBD1 (6 bases). Per germline, CDR1 MNHEY and CDR2 SMNVEV (reference sequence). The CDR3 has 16 amino acids. V lost 3 bases and J 8 bases, leaving 20 bases between the germline ends.

V is TRBV21-1 and J is TRBJ1-1; no check of the table's D call, TRBD1, against the DNA was made. TRBV21-1 is recorded as a pseudogene. This CDR3 has 15 amino acids. The CDR3 DNA reads as TGTGCCAGCAGCCCTCAGCACAGCATGAACACTGAAGCTTTCTTT. Its protein is CASSPQHSMNTEAFF.